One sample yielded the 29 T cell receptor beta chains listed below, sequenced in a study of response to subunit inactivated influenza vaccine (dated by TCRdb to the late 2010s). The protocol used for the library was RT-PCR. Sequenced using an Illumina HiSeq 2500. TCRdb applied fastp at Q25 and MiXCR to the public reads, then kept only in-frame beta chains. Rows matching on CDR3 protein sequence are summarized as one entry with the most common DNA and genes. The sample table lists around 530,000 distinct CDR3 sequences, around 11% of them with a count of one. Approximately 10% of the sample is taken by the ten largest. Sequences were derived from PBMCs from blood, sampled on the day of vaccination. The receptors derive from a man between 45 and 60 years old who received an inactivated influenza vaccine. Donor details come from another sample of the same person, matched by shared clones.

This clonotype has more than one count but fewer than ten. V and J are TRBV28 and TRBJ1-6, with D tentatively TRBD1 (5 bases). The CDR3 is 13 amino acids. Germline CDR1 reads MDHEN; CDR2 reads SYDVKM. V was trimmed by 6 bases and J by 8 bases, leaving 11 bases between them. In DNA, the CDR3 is TGTGCCAGCAGCGATAGACAGTATTCACCCCTCCACTTT. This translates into CASSDRQYSPLHF.

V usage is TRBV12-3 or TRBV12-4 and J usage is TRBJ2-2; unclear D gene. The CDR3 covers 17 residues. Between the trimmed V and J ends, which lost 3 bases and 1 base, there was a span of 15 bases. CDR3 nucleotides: TGTGCCAGCAGTTTGGTACAAAATGTAAAGAACACCGGGGAGCTGTTTTTT. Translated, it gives CASSLVQNVKNTGELFF.

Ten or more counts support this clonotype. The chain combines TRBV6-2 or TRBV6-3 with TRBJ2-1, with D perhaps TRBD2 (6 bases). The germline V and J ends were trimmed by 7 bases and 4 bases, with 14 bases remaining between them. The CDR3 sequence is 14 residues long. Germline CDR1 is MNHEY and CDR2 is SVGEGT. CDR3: CASKSLADYNEQFF. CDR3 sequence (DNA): TGTGCCAGCAAAAGCTTAGCGGATTACAATGAGCAGTTCTTC.

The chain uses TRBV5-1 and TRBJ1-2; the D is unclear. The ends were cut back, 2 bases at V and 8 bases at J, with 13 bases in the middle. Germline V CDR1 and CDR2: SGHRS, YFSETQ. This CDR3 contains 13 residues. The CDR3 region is CASSFPLGEGYTF. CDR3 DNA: TGCGCCAGCAGCTTTCCCCTTGGAGAGGGCTACACCTTC.

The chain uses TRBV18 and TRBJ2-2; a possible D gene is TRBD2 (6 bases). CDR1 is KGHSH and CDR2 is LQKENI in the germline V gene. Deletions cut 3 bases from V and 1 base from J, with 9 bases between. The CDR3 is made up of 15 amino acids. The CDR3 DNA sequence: TGTGCCAGCTCACCCTTCGGGGGGAACACCGGGGAGCTGTTTTTT. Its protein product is CASSPFGGNTGELFF.

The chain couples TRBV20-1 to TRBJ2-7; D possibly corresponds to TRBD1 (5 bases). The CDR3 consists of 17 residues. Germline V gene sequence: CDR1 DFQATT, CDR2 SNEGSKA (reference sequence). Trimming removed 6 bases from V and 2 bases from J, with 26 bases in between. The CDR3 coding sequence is TGCAGTGCGATTGGACACCTAGGGGCCATTGAGGCCTACGAGCAGTACTTC. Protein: CSAIGHLGAIEAYEQYF.

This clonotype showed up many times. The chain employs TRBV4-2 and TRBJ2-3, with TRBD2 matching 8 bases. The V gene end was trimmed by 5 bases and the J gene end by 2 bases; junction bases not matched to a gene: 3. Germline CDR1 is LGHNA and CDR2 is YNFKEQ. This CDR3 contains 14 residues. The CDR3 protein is CASSGGGYTDTQYF. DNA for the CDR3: TGTGCCAGCAGCGGCGGGGGGTACACAGATACGCAGTATTTT.

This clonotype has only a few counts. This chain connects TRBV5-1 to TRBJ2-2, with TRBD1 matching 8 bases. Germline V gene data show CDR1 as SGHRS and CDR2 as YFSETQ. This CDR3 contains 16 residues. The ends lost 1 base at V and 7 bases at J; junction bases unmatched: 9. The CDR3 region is CASSLRWTGPLGELFF. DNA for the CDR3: TGCGCCAGCAGCTTGAGGTGGACAGGGCCCCTCGGGGAGCTGTTTTTT. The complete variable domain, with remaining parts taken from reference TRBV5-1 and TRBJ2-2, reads KAGVTQTPRYLIKTRGQQVTLSCSPISGHRSVSWYQQTPGQGLQFLFEYFSETQRNKGNFPGRFSGRQFSNSRSEMNVSTLELGDSALYLCASSLRWTGPLGELFFGEGSRLTVL.

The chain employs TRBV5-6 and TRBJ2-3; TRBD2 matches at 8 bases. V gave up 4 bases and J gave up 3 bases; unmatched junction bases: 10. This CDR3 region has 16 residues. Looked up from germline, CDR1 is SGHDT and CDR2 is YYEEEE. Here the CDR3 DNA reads TGTGCCAGCAGCCCGGTAGCGGGGAAGAAGACAGATACGCAGTATTTT. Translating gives CASSPVAGKKTDTQYF.

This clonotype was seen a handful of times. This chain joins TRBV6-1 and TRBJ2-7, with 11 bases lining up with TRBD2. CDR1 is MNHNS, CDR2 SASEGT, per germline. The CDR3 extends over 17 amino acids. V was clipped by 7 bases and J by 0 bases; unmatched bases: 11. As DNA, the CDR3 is TGTGCCAGCACCACCGGGACTAGCGGATATTTCTCCTACGAGCAGTACTTC. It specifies CASTTGTSGYFSYEQYF.

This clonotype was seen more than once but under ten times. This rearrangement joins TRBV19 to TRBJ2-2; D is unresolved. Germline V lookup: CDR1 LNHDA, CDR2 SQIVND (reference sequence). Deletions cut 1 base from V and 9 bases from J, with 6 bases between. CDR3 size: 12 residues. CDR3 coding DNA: TGTGCCAGTAGTATAGGCCTGCGGGAGCTGTTTTTT. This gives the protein CASSIGLRELFF.

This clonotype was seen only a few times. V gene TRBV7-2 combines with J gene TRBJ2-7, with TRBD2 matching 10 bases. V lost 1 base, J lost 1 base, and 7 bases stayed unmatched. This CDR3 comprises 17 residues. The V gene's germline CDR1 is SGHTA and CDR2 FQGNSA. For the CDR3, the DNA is TGTGCCAGCAGCTTAGTAGCGGGAGGAAAAGGATCCTACGAGCAGTACTTC. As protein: CASSLVAGGKGSYEQYF.

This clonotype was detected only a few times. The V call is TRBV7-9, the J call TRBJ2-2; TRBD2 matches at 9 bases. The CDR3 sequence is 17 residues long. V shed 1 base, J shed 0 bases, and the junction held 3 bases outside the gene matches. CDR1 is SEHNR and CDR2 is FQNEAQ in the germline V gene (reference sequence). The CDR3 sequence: CASSLGGGAANTGELFF. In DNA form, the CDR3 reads TGTGCCAGCAGCTTAGGCGGGGGGGCCGCGAACACCGGGGAGCTGTTTTTT.

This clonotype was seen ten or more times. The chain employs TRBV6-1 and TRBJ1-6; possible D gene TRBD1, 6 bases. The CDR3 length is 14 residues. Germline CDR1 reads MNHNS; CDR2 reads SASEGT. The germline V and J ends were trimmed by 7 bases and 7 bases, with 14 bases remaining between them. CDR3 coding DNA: TGTGCCAGCAAAATACAGGGCCCGAATTCACCCCTCCACTTT. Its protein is CASKIQGPNSPLHF.

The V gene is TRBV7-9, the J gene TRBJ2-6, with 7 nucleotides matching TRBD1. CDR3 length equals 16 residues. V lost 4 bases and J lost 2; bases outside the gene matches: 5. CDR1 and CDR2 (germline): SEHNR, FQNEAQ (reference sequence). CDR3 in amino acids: CASSSDDRAGANVLTF. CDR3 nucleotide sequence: TGTGCCAGCAGCTCGGACGACAGGGCTGGGGCCAACGTCCTGACTTTC. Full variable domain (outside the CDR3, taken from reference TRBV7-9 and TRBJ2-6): DTGVSQNPRHKITKRGQNVTFRCDPISEHNRLYWYRQTLGQGPEFLTYFQNEAQLEKSRLLSDRFSAERPKGSFSTLEIQRTEQGDSAMYLCASSSDDRAGANVLTFGAGSRLTVL.

CDR3 nucleotides: TGTGCCAGCAGCTTTATAGCGGGGGGGGCTGTAGATACGCAGTATTTT. It codes for CASSFIAGGAVDTQYF. The chain carries TRBV11-2 and TRBJ2-3; TRBD2 aligns across 11 bases. The CDR3 spans 16 residues. Germline values: CDR1 SGHAT, CDR2 FQNNGV. J gave up 5 bases and V 3 bases, and 7 bases lay outside the gene matches.

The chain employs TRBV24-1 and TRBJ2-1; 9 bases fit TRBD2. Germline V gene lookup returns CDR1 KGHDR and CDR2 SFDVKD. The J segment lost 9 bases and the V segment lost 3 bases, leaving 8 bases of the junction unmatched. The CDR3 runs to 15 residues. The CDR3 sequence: CATSDPVGLAVEQFF. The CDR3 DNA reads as TGTGCCACCAGTGATCCCGTGGGACTAGCAGTTGAGCAGTTCTTC.

The CDR3 spells CASSGAWRALYNEQFF. The CDR3 DNA follows: TGTGCCAGCAGCGGGGCCTGGAGGGCTCTCTACAATGAGCAGTTCTTC. V is TRBV7-9 and J is TRBJ2-1; tentatively, D is TRBD2 (6 bases). The CDR3 is 16 amino acids. The ends were cut back, 5 bases at V and 3 bases at J, with 17 bases in the middle. Germline V lookup: CDR1 SEHNR, CDR2 FQNEAQ (reference sequence).

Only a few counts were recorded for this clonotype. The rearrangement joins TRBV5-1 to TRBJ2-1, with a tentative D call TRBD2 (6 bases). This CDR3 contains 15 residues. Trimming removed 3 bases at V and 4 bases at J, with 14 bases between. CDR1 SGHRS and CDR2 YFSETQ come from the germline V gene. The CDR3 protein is CASSSGEVGYNEQFF. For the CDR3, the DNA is TGCGCCAGCAGCTCGGGGGAGGTGGGGTACAATGAGCAGTTCTTC.

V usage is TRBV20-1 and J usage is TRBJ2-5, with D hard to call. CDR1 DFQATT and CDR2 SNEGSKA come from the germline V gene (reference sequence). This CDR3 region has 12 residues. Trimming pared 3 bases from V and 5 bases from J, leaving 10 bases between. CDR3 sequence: CSASIVGETQYF. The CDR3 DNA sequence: TGCAGTGCTAGTATAGTAGGCGAGACCCAGTACTTC.

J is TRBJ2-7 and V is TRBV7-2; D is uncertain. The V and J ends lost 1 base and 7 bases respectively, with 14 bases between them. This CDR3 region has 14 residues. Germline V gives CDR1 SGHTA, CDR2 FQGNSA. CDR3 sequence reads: CASSLGPSRWEQYF. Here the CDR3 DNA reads TGTGCCAGCAGCTTAGGGCCTTCCCGATGGGAGCAGTACTTC.

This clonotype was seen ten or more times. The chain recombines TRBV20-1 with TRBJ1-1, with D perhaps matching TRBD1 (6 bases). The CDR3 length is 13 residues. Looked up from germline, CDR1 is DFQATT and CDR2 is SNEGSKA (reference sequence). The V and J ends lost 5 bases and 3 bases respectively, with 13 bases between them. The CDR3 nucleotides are TGCAGTGCTGGGGTCGGGGGGCACACTGAAGCTTTCTTT. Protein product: CSAGVGGHTEAFF.

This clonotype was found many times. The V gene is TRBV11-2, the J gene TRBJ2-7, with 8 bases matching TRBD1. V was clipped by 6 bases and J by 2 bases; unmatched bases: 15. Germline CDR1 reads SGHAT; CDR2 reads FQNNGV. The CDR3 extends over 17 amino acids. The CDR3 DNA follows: TGTGCCAGCAGTCCAAATAGGGGCAGGGGGCCCCCCTACGAGCAGTACTTC. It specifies CASSPNRGRGPPYEQYF.

The CDR3 region has the DNA TGTGCCAGCAGCTTAGCCGGGACAATTTACAATGAGCAGTTCTTC. It encodes CASSLAGTIYNEQFF. The V gene is TRBV11-2, the J gene TRBJ2-1; possibly TRBD1 for D (6 bases). Germline V gene data show CDR1 as SGHAT and CDR2 as FQNNGV. Trimming shortened V by 1 base and J by 4 bases, and 11 bases separated the two germline ends. The CDR3 consists of 15 residues.

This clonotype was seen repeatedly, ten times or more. CDR3 nucleotides: TGTGCCAGCGGGCCGGGGGCCTCCTACGAGCAGTACTTC. Protein sequence: CASGPGASYEQYF. This chain joins TRBV7-9 and TRBJ2-7; D possibly matches TRBD1 or TRBD2 (6 bases each). The CDR3 is 13 amino acids. Germline loops: CDR1 SEHNR, CDR2 FQNEAQ (reference sequence). Trimming stripped 8 bases from V and 0 bases from J, with 11 bases between.

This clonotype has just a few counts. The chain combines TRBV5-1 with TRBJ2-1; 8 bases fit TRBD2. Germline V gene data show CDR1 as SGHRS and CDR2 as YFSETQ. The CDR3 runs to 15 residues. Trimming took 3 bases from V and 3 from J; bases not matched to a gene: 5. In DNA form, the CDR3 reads TGCGCCAGCAGCTATATAGCGGGGTACTACAATGAGCAGTTCTTC. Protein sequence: CASSYIAGYYNEQFF.

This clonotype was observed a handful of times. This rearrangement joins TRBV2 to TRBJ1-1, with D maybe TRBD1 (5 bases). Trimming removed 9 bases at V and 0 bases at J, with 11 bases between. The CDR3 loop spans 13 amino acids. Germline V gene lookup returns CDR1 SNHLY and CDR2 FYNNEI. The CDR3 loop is CARTATMNTEAFF. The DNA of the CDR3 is TGTGCCAGGACAGCTACCATGAACACTGAAGCTTTCTTT.

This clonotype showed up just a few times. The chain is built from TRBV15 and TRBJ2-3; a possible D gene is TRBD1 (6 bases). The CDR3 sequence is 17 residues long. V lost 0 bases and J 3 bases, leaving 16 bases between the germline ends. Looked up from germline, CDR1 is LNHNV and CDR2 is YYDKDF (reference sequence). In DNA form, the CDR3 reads TGTGCCACCAGCAGAGATCTCTTTGGACAGCTAACAGATACGCAGTATTTT. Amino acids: CATSRDLFGQLTDTQYF.

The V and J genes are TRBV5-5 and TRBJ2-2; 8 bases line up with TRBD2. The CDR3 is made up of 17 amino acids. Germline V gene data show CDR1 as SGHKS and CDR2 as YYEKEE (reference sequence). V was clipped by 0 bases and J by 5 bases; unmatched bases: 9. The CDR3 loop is CASSLAAGGIWTGELFF. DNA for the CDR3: TGTGCCAGCAGCTTGGCCGCGGGAGGAATATGGACCGGGGAGCTGTTTTTT.